Each of the 6 T cell receptor beta chains below was sequenced from the same sample in a study of blood T cell repertoires in COVID-19. The assay was immunoSEQ multiplex PCR, and TCRdb's table has in-frame clones only and misses some. The table has 250,000 to 300,000 clones, around 87% seen once; the top ten hold roughly 2.4%. Material: peripheral blood. The receptors come from a woman in her forties or fifties who had recovered from COVID-19.

A few counts support this clone. The chain has TRBV6-5 and TRBJ1-5; no clear D. The CDR3 sequence is 15 residues long. Germline CDR1 and CDR2: MNHEY and SVGAGI. Trimming left V 7 bases short and J 0 bases short, with 13 bases between. DNA of the CDR3: TGTGCCAGCAAAATCCGAGTTTATAGCAATCAGCCCCAGCATTTT. Its protein product is CASKIRVYSNQPQHF.

This chain connects TRBV7-9 to TRBJ1-4; TRBD1 aligns across 8 bases. CDR3 size: 15 residues. Germline V gene sequence: CDR1 SEHNR, CDR2 FQNEAQ (reference sequence). Trimming removed 5 bases from V and 2 bases from J; junction bases left unmatched: 4. The CDR3 sequence: CASSTRTGTNEKLFF. The DNA for the CDR3 is TGTGCCAGCAGCACAAGGACAGGGACTAATGAAAAACTGTTTTTT.

The chain joins TRBV7-2 to TRBJ1-5; 7 nucleotides align to TRBD1. The CDR3 is 15 residues long. V trimming: 2 bases; J trimming: 4 bases; junction bases outside the gene matches: 5. Germline V lookup: CDR1 SGHTA, CDR2 FQGNSA. The CDR3 sequence: CASSLSSGGNQPQHF. The CDR3 DNA reads as TGTGCCAGCAGCTTATCGTCAGGGGGGAATCAGCCCCAGCATTTT.

The genes are TRBV12-3 or TRBV12-4 and TRBJ2-1; unclear D gene. V was cut by 8 bases and J by 4 bases, with 12 bases left in between. The CDR3 contains 13 residues. This CDR3 reads CASDFSNYNEQFF. The CDR3 DNA sequence: TGTGCCAGCGACTTCTCGAATTACAATGAGCAGTTCTTC.

This clone has just a few counts. The V gene is TRBV12-3 or TRBV12-4, the J gene TRBJ2-7; D gene unclear. V lost 6 bases and J lost 6, with 12 bases in between. The CDR3 spans 12 residues. The CDR3 sequence is CASSLQAGEQYF. The CDR3 coding sequence is TGTGCCAGCAGCCTCCAGGCCGGCGAGCAGTACTTC.

The chain recombines TRBV10-3 with TRBJ1-1; a possible D gene is TRBD1 (6 bases). Germline V gene lookup returns CDR1 ENHRY and CDR2 SYGVKD. Trimming pared 6 bases from V and 1 base from J, leaving 12 bases between. CDR3 length: 14 residues. CDR3 nucleotide sequence: TGTGCCATCAGAGACAGGCCGGGGAACACTGAAGCTTTCTTT. It yields the protein CAIRDRPGNTEAFF.